This TCR beta chain was sequenced in a study of yellow fever vaccine responses in identical twins. One entry per CDR3 protein, called by TCRdb with MiXCR from the RT-PCR reads. Of several thousand distinct CDR3 sequences listed, roughly 81% are singletons. This TCR was sampled from a woman aged 18 to 35 who received the yellow fever vaccine. Sequences were derived from T cells from blood (PBMCs), unsorted or a sorted subset (not recorded which), sampled before or after yellow fever vaccination (not recorded which).

The CDR3 sequence: CASSFITGGPDTQYF. The CDR3 DNA follows: TGTGCCAGCAGCTTCATAACGGGAGGGCCTGATACGCAGTATTTT. V is TRBV11-3 and J is TRBJ2-3; 8 positions agree with TRBD2. Germline V gives CDR1 SGHNT, CDR2 YENEEA. CDR3 length equals 15 residues. V dropped 3 bases and J dropped 6; count of bases not matched to a gene: 8.